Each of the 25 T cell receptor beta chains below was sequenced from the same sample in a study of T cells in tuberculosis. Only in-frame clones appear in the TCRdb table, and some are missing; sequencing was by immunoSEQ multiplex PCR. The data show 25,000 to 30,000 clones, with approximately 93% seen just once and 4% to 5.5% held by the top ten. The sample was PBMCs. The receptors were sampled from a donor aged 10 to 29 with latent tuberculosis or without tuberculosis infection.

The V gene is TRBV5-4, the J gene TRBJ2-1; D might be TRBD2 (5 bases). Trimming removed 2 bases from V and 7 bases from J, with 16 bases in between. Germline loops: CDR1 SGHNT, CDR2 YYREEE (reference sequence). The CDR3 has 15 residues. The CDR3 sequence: CASSFRVGGYNEQFF. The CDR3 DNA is TGTGCCAGCAGCTTCCGGGTCGGCGGGTATAATGAGCAGTTCTTC.

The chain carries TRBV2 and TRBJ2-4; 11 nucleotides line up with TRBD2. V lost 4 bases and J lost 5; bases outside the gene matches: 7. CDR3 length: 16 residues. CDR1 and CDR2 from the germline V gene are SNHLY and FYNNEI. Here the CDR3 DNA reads TGTGCCAGCAGTGTCCGACTAGCGGGAAACGAAAACATTCAGTACTTC. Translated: CASSVRLAGNENIQYF.

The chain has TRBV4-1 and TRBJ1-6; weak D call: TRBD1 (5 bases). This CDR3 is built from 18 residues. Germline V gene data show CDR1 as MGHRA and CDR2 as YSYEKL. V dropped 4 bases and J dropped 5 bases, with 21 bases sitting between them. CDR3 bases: TGCGCCAGCAGCCCACGAAGGGGCCAGGAGGGTAATAATTCACCCCTCCACTTT. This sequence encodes CASSPRRGQEGNNSPLHF.

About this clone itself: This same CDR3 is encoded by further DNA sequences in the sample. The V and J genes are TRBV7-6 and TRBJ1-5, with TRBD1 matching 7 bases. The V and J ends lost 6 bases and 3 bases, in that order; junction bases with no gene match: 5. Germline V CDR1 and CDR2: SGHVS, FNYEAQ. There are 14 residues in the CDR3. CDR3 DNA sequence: TGTGCCAGCAGTCTTGACAGGGACAATCAGCCCCAGCATTTT. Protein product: CASSLDRDNQPQHF.

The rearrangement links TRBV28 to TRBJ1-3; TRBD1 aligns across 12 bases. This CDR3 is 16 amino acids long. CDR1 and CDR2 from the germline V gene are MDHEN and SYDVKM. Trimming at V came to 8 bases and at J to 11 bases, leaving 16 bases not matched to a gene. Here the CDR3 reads CASGTPGQGAILPIYF. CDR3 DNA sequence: TGTGCCAGCGGAACCCCGGGACAGGGGGCCATATTACCCATATATTTT.

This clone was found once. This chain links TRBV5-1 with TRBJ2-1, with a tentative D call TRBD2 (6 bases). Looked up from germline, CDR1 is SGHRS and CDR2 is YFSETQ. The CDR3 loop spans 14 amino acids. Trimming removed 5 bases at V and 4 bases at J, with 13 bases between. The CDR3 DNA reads TGCGCCAGCAGTTTTAGCGGAGATTACAATGAGCAGTTCTTC. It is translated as CASSFSGDYNEQFF. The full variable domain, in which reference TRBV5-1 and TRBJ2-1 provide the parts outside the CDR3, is KAGVTQTPRYLIKTRGQQVTLSCSPISGHRSVSWYQQTPGQGLQFLFEYFSETQRNKGNFPGRFSGRQFSNSRSEMNVSTLELGDSALYLCASSFSGDYNEQFFGPGTRLTVL.

The CDR3 is CASSSLGLAGGSSYEQYF. The CDR3 DNA sequence: TGTGCCAGCAGTTCCCTGGGACTAGCGGGAGGAAGCTCCTACGAGCAGTACTTC. The gene calls are TRBV28 and TRBJ2-7, with 15 bases that match TRBD2. The CDR3 length is 18 residues. The ends lost 4 bases at V and 0 bases at J; junction bases unmatched: 7. CDR1 is MDHEN, CDR2 SYDVKM, per germline.

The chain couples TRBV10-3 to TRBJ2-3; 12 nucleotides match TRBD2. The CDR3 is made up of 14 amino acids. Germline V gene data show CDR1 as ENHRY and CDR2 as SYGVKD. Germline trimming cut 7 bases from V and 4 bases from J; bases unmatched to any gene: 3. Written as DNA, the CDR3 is TGTGCCATCATGGGACTAGCGGGTTCAGATACGCAGTATTTT. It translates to CAIMGLAGSDTQYF.

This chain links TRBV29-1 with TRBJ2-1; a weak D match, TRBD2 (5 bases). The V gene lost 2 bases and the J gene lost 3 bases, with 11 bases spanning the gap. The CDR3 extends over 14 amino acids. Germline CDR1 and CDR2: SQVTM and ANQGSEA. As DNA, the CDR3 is TGCAGCGTTGAATGGGGAGTCGACTACAATGAGCAGTTCTTC. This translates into CSVEWGVDYNEQFF.

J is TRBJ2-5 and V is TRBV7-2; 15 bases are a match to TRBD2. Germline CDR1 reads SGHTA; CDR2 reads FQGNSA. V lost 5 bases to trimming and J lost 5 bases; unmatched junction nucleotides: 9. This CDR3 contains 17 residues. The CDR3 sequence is CASSKVTGLAGGETQYF. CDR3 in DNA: TGTGCCAGCAGCAAAGTGACGGGACTAGCGGGAGGCGAGACCCAGTACTTC.

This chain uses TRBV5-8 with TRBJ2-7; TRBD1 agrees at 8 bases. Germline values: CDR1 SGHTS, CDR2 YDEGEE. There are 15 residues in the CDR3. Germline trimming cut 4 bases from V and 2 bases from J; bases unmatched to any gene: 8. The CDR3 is CASSDRDRKTYEQYF. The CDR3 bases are TGTGCCAGCAGCGACCGGGACAGGAAAACCTACGAGCAGTACTTC.

In DNA, the CDR3 is TGCGCCAGCAGCTTTAGCGGGAGGGCCTACGAGCAGTACTTC. This translates into CASSFSGRAYEQYF. The chain joins TRBV5-1 to TRBJ2-7, with 11 nucleotides matching TRBD2. Germline V CDR1 and CDR2: SGHRS, YFSETQ. The J segment lost 2 bases and the V segment lost 2 bases, leaving 0 bases of the junction unmatched. The CDR3 is 14 residues long.

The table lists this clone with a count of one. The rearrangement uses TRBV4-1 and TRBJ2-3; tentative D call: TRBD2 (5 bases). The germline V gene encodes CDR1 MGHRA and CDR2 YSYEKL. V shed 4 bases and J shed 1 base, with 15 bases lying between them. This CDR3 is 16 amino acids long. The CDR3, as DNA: TGCGCCAGCAGCCCGAGGGAGCAGTCACGCACAGATACGCAGTATTTT. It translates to CASSPREQSRTDTQYF.

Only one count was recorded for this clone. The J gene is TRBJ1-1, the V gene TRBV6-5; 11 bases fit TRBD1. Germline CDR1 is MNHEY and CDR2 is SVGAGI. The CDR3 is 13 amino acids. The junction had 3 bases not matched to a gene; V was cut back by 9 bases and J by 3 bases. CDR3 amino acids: CASGQGAYTEAFF. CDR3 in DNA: TGTGCCAGTGGACAGGGGGCCTACACTGAAGCTTTCTTT.

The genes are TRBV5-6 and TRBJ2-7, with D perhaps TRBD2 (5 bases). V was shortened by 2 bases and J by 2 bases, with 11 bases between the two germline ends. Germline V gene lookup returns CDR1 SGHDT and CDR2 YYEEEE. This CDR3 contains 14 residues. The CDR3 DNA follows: TGTGCCAGCAGCTTTGGACTGGAACCCTACGAGCAGTACTTC. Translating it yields CASSFGLEPYEQYF. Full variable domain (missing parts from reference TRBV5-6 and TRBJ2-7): DAGVTQSPTHLIKTRGQQVTLRCSPKSGHDTVSWYQQALGQGPQFIFQYYEEEERQRGNFPDRFSGHQFPNYSSELNVNALLLGDSALYLCASSFGLEPYEQYFGPGTRLTVT.

The chain's CDR3 is CASSGGLAGEWTGELFF. The CDR3 DNA reads as TGTGCCAGCAGTGGGGGACTAGCGGGAGAGTGGACCGGGGAGCTGTTTTTT. The genes are TRBV2 and TRBJ2-2, with 14 bases lining up with TRBD2. The germline V gene has CDR1 SNHLY and CDR2 FYNNEI. Trimming removed 4 bases from V and 5 bases from J; junction bases left unmatched: 6. The CDR3 loop spans 17 amino acids.

The CDR3, as DNA: TGTGCCAGCAGTTTATCGAGGCAGCATGAAGCTTTCTTT. Translated: CASSLSRQHEAFF. V gene TRBV27 combines with J gene TRBJ1-1; D call uncertain. The CDR3 is 13 residues long. V lost 0 bases to trimming and J lost 7 bases, with 9 bases between them. The germline V gene encodes CDR1 MNHEY and CDR2 SMNVEV (reference sequence).

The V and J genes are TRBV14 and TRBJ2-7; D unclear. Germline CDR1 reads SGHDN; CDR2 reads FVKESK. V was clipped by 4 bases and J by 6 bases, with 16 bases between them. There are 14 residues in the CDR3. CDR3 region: CASSPAVASGEQYF. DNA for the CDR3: TGTGCCAGCAGCCCTGCCGTCGCGTCTGGCGAGCAGTACTTC.

The chain's CDR3 is CASSRTGVINEKLFF. In DNA form, the CDR3 reads TGTGCCAGCAGCCGGACAGGGGTAATTAATGAAAAACTGTTTTTT. The chain recombines TRBV6-5 with TRBJ1-4; 9 positions match TRBD1. J lost 4 bases, V lost 6 bases, and 6 bases had no gene match. This CDR3 region has 15 residues. Germline V gives CDR1 MNHEY, CDR2 SVGAGI.

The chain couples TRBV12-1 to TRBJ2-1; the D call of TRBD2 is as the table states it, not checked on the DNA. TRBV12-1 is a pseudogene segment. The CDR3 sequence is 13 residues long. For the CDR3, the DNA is TGTGCCAGCAGCTTGCCGACTAGATATGAGCAGTTCTTC. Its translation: CASSLPTRYEQFF.

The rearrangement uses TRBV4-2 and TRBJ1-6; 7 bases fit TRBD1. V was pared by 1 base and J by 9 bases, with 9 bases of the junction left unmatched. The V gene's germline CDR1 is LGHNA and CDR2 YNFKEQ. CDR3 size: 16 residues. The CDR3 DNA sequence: TGTGCCAGCAGCCAAGGTGAAGGGGGCGCGAGTTCACCCCTCCACTTT. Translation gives CASSQGEGGASSPLHF.

The CDR3 spells CASSPSGTGKETQYF. CDR3 nucleotides: TGTGCCAGCTCACCTTCCGGGACAGGGAAAGAGACCCAGTACTTC. V and J are TRBV18 and TRBJ2-5; 9 positions match TRBD1. The CDR3 is 15 residues long. V was clipped by 3 bases and J by 3 bases; unmatched bases: 5. Germline V gene sequence: CDR1 KGHSH, CDR2 LQKENI.

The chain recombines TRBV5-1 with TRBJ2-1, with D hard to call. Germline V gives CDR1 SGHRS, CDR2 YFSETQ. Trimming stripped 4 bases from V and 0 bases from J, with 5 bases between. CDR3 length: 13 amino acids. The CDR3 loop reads CASSRSSYNEQFF. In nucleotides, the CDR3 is TGCGCCAGCAGCAGGAGCTCCTACAATGAGCAGTTCTTC.

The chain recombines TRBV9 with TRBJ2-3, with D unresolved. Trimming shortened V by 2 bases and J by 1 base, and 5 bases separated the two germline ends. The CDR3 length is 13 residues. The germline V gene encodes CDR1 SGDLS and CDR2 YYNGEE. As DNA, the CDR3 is TGTGCCAGCAGCGTCCGGGGCACAGATACGCAGTATTTT. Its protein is CASSVRGTDTQYF.

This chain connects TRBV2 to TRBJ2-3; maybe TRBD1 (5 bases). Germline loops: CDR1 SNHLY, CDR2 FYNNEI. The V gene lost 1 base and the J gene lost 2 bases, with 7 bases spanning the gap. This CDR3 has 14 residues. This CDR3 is CASSEVGPTDTQYF. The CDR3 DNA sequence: TGTGCCAGCAGTGAAGTGGGGCCCACAGATACGCAGTATTTT.